The next 18 T cell receptor beta chains were all read from a single sample in a study of blood T cell repertoires in COVID-19. The repertoire was sequenced with immunoSEQ multiplex PCR; TCRdb's copy has only in-frame clones and lacks some. This table holds under 300,000 clones, approximately 91% found once. Material for sequencing was peripheral blood. The origin of the receptors is a woman in her thirties or forties who had recovered from COVID-19.

This chain connects TRBV19 to TRBJ1-1, with 7 positions matching TRBD1. The CDR3 totals 14 residues. The junction had 2 bases not matched to a gene; V was cut back by 4 bases and J by 0 bases. Germline V CDR1 and CDR2: LNHDA, SQIVND (reference sequence). The CDR3 DNA is TGTGCCAGTAGTACTGGGACAGTGAACACTGAAGCTTTCTTT. It codes for CASSTGTVNTEAFF.

The chain is built from TRBV18 and TRBJ1-4, with a weak D call TRBD1 (6 bases). This CDR3 spans 15 amino acids. CDR1 is KGHSH, CDR2 LQKENI, per germline. Trimming stripped 2 bases from V and 8 bases from J, with 15 bases between. The CDR3 sequence is CASSPGAGAQEKLFF. DNA of the CDR3: TGTGCCAGCTCACCAGGGGCAGGGGCACAGGAAAAACTGTTTTTT.

Only a few counts were recorded for this clone. The rearrangement joins TRBV6-1 to TRBJ2-7; TRBD1 is a possible D gene (6 bases). The CDR3 totals 14 residues. Trimming removed 2 bases at V and 7 bases at J, with 15 bases between. Germline V CDR1 and CDR2: MNHNS, SASEGT. The CDR3 loop is CASSETGLVKEQYF. The CDR3 DNA sequence: TGTGCCAGCAGTGAAACAGGGCTTGTAAAGGAGCAGTACTTC.

J is TRBJ1-4 and V is TRBV19; D is possibly TRBD1 (6 bases). The V and J ends lost 2 bases and 0 bases respectively, with 13 bases between them. Germline CDR1 reads LNHDA; CDR2 reads SQIVND (reference sequence). The CDR3 contains 17 residues. CDR3 residues: CASSIQGGFATNEKLFF. Here the CDR3 DNA reads TGTGCCAGTAGTATACAAGGGGGATTTGCAACTAATGAAAAACTGTTTTTT.

This sequence joins TRBV15 and TRBJ1-5; D is unclear. V lost 8 bases and J 5 bases, leaving 19 bases between the germline ends. This CDR3 contains 15 residues. Germline CDR1 and CDR2: LNHNV and YYDKDF (reference sequence). Here the CDR3 DNA reads TGTGCCACCGCGAGAGGGCTAGGAGAGGATCAGCCCCAGCATTTT. Amino acid sequence: CATARGLGEDQPQHF.

This chain joins TRBV24-1 and TRBJ1-2; 7 positions match TRBD1. V was pared by 5 bases and J by 3 bases, with 11 bases of the junction left unmatched. This CDR3 is 16 amino acids long. Per the germline V gene, CDR1 is KGHDR and CDR2 is SFDVKD. The CDR3 spells CATSGGTEPRDYGYTF. CDR3 coding DNA: TGTGCCACCAGTGGCGGGACAGAACCTCGGGACTATGGCTACACCTTC.

This rearrangement joins TRBV7-9 to TRBJ2-7; D is unresolved. Between the trimmed V and J ends, which lost 6 bases and 3 bases, there was a span of 6 bases. The CDR3 length is 11 residues. Germline loops: CDR1 SEHNR, CDR2 FQNEAQ (reference sequence). The CDR3 region has the DNA TGTGCCAGCAGGCGGTTCTACGAGCAGTACTTC. Translation gives CASRRFYEQYF.

This chain connects TRBV5-5 to TRBJ1-1; D call uncertain. The ends were cut back, 1 base at V and 1 base at J, with 5 bases in the middle. Germline values: CDR1 SGHKS, CDR2 YYEKEE (reference sequence). The CDR3 runs 13 residues. CDR3 region: CASSLTGNTEAFF. The CDR3 nucleotides are TGTGCCAGCAGCTTGACGGGGAACACTGAAGCTTTCTTT.

The CDR3 spells CASSPDRAWSNQPQHF. The CDR3 coding sequence is TGTGCCAGTAGTCCAGACAGGGCTTGGAGCAATCAGCCCCAGCATTTT. V gene TRBV19 combines with J gene TRBJ1-5, with TRBD1 matching 7 bases. The germline CDR1 and CDR2 sequences are LNHDA and SQIVND (reference sequence). CDR3 length: 16 residues. V was pared by 5 bases and J by 1 base, with 8 bases of the junction left unmatched.

The rearrangement joins TRBV6-5 to TRBJ1-3, with D possibly being TRBD1 (6 bases). Germline V lookup: CDR1 MNHEY, CDR2 SVGAGI. The CDR3 contains 15 residues. V was clipped by 6 bases and J by 8 bases, with 20 bases between them. The CDR3 reads CASSRGGPGVHTIYF. CDR3 nucleotides: TGTGCCAGCAGCCGGGGGGGGCCGGGGGTCCACACCATATATTTT.

The genes are TRBV5-1 and TRBJ2-3; D is possibly TRBD1 (6 bases). The germline V gene encodes CDR1 SGHRS and CDR2 YFSETQ. The CDR3 is 14 amino acids. V was shortened by 3 bases and J by 2 bases, with 10 bases between the two germline ends. CDR3: CASSYGQSTDTQYF. CDR3 DNA: TGCGCCAGCAGCTACGGACAGTCCACAGATACGCAGTATTTT. Using reference TRBV5-1 and TRBJ2-3 for the parts outside the CDR3, the full variable domain is KAGVTQTPRYLIKTRGQQVTLSCSPISGHRSVSWYQQTPGQGLQFLFEYFSETQRNKGNFPGRFSGRQFSNSRSEMNVSTLELGDSALYLCASSYGQSTDTQYFGPGTRLTVL.

The chain employs TRBV7-9 and TRBJ1-4, with TRBD1 matching over 8 bases. J gave up 7 bases and V 4 bases, and 11 bases lay outside the gene matches. Germline CDR1 and CDR2: SEHNR and FQNEAQ (reference sequence). The CDR3 has 16 residues. CDR3 protein: CASSSDDRGRGEKLFF. CDR3 coding DNA: TGTGCCAGCAGCTCCGACGACAGGGGCCGGGGTGAAAAACTGTTTTTT. Together with reference TRBV7-9 and TRBJ1-4, the CDR3 gives the full variable domain: DTGVSQNPRHKITKRGQNVTFRCDPISEHNRLYWYRQTLGQGPEFLTYFQNEAQLEKSRLLSDRFSAERPKGSFSTLEIQRTEQGDSAMYLCASSSDDRGRGEKLFFGSGTQLSVL.

This chain connects TRBV6-1 to TRBJ2-7; perhaps TRBD2 as D (5 bases). Trimming cost V 1 base and J 6 bases, with 13 bases left between them. CDR3 length equals 14 residues. Germline CDR1 reads MNHNS; CDR2 reads SASEGT. CDR3 region: CASSEVVTGSEQYF. The CDR3 DNA reads TGTGCCAGCAGTGAAGTTGTCACGGGATCCGAGCAGTACTTC.

The chain carries TRBV24-1 and TRBJ2-5; tentatively, D is TRBD1 (6 bases). From germline, CDR1 is KGHDR and CDR2 SFDVKD. V dropped 0 bases and J dropped 5 bases, with 9 bases sitting between them. The CDR3 length is 14 residues. As DNA, the CDR3 is TGTGCCACCAGTGATTTGCGAGGGGGTGAGACCCAGTACTTC. Protein: CATSDLRGGETQYF.

The gene calls are TRBV20-1 and TRBJ2-1; unclear D gene. This CDR3 has 11 amino acids. Germline assignment: CDR1 DFQATT and CDR2 SNEGSKA (reference sequence). The V gene lost 5 bases and the J gene lost 5 bases, with 7 bases spanning the gap. CDR3 nucleotides: TGCAGTGCTTTGCGGAACAATGAGCAGTTCTTC. Protein sequence: CSALRNNEQFF.

This clone was seen only a few times. The genes are TRBV25-1 and TRBJ2-5; 8 bases match TRBD2. Per germline, CDR1 MGHDK and CDR2 SYGVNS. The CDR3 has 13 amino acids. V trimming: 8 bases; J trimming: 6 bases; junction bases outside the gene matches: 8. CDR3 region: CASLTSGSKTQYF. CDR3 DNA: TGTGCCAGCTTAACTAGCGGTAGTAAGACCCAGTACTTC.

The V and J genes are TRBV5-1 and TRBJ2-5; TRBD2 aligns across 9 bases. The CDR3 has 16 residues. Per germline, CDR1 SGHRS and CDR2 YFSETQ. V was pared by 0 bases and J by 2 bases, with 5 bases of the junction left unmatched. The chain's CDR3 is CASSLGGGARQETQYF. The CDR3 DNA reads as TGCGCCAGCAGCTTGGGCGGGGGGGCGCGGCAAGAGACCCAGTACTTC.

This rearrangement joins TRBV7-3 to TRBJ2-5; 8 positions agree with TRBD2. From germline, CDR1 is SGHTA and CDR2 FQGTGA. Unmatched junction bases numbered 10, after V lost 5 bases and J lost 2 bases. The CDR3 is made up of 16 amino acids. Here the CDR3 DNA reads TGTGCCAGCAGCCCCCGCGGTGGCGGGGGGCAAGAGACCCAGTACTTC. This sequence encodes CASSPRGGGGQETQYF.